This T cell receptor (beta chain) derives from a study of blood T cell repertoires in COVID-19 (dated by TCRdb to the early 2020s). For context, the study as a whole: The collaborator samples originated in the United States, Italy and Spain and spanned the acute and convalescent phases of COVID-19. The prospective study material was composed of cDNA or gDNA derived from T cells, B-cell-depleted T cells, or PBMCs. Subjects who had been exposed to COVID-19, were actively infected with it, or had recovered from it provided the deeply sampled blood TCRbeta repertoires that made up the dataset. A freely available public database, intended as a resource for researchers studying the immune response to SARS-CoV-2, is where the repertoires were released. The samples were drawn from the first 160 participants of the ongoing ImmuneRACE study and from 1,254 subjects provided by 6 global collaborators. Sample metadata almost always included a de-identified subject ID, COVID-19 status, age in years and sex. Where available, HLA class I and class II types were obtained from metadata supplied by the sample provider rather than from assay-based typing. The investigation overall reported the following: How much clinical and demographic metadata was included differed by source and by participant, and the metadata was provided uncurated.

The CDR3 has 19 amino acids, counting the end cysteine and phenylalanine. Kept here is only the CDR3 DNA, which spans 57 bases and is read in frame from base 1. CDR1 and CDR2 (SGHAT, FQNNGV) derive from the germline V gene. Trimming takes 2 bases from V and 0 bases from J, and the germline ends sit 19 bases apart. As regards this clone: This receptor's antigen is unknown. No base quality information exists; no much larger clone differs at one position.

One collaborating source in Seattle enrolled patients during active infection and followed them longitudinally through the course of disease. The collaborating institutions used their own protocols to collect whole blood in K2EDTA tubes. For TCRbeta analysis, collaborators shipped samples in one of three forms: frozen whole blood, isolated PBMCs, or DNA extracted from either of those sample types. The immunoSEQ Assay, a bias-controlled multiplex PCR, was used to amplify TCRbeta CDR3 regions from genomic DNA. Regarding the original processing steps: Within the assay, amplification of reference gene primers was used to estimate how many nucleated cells each sample contained. To quantify the absolute abundance of each unique TCRbeta CDR3 rearrangement, sequence reads were collapsed and filtered. Productive Simpson clonality was computed per sample as the square root of Simpson's diversity index over productive rearrangements. Here the immuneACCESS table is served through TCRdb, limited to in-frame sequences with V and J called. Missing clones are a known gap in these copies; in checked studies unresolved V genes cover under half, and the rest lacks a known reason. V and J calls and clone size are those listed in that table; D and trimming were worked out from the DNA. The sample table shows about 100,000 clones, and roughly 87% are seen once. The ten largest make up 4% to 5.5% of the sample.

Sequencing was carried out using peripheral blood. The TCR comes from a woman aged 50 to 65 with COVID-19, enrolled during active disease. This chain joins TRBV11-2 to TRBJ2-2; a tentative D call is TRBD2 (7 bases match). The DNA is TGTGCCAGCAGCTTACCTCTGGGGGGAGGGGGATCGAACACCGGGGAGCTGTTTTTT. Translation gives CASSLPLGGGGSNTGELFF.